The sequence of this T cell receptor (beta chain) was determined in a study of T cell clonotyping in hematopoietic cell transplantation. This table comes from immunoSEQ multiplex PCR, and its TCRdb copy is limited to in-frame clones, with some not included. The sample carries approximately 7,000 clones, over 75% recorded once. Broader study findings: At the given depth, recipient repertoires were over 95% de novo clonotypes. Cells were unsorted, so CD4 and CD8 contributions were not separated.

As for this clone: Its target is not known.

Germline V gene lookup returns CDR1 LNHDA and CDR2 SQIVND (reference sequence). V lost 5 bases to trimming and J lost 2 bases; unmatched junction nucleotides: 6. This CDR3 has 15 amino acids. Recipients were bled about 28 days pretransplant and at posttransplant days 30, 100, 180. Here the sequenced sample was PBMCs, taken 30 days after allogeneic stem cell transplant. V usage is TRBV19 and J usage is TRBJ2-7; 10 nucleotides agree with TRBD1. The origin of this receptor is a female patient aged 45-65 years who had an allogeneic stem cell transplant from an unrelated donor, so the T cells may come from the graft donor. Some clones in this sample may be carry-over from other donors' samples. The CDR3 here is CASSPAGTGAYEQYF. CDR3 in DNA: TGTGCCAGTAGTCCAGCGGGGACAGGGGCCTACGAGCAGTACTTC.